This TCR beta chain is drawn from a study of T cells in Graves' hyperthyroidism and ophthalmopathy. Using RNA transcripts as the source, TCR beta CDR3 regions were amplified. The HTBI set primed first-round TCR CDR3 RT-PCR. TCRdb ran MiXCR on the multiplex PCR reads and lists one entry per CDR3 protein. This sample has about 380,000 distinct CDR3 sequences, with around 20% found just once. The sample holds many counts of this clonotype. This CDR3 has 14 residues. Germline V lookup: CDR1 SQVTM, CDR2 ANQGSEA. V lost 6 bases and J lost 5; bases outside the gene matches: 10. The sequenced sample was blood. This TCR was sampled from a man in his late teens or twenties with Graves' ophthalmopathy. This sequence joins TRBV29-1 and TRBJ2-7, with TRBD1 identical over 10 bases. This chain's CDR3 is CSVDPGTGDHEQYF. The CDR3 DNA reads TGCAGCGTCGACCCCGGGACAGGGGACCACGAGCAGTACTTC.